The entry below gives a single T cell receptor beta chain sequence along with its context. Which antigen it targets is not known. The record has no base qualities; no much larger clone is one base away. This sample was taken from a study of siplizumab effects on memory and regulatory T cells (dated by TCRdb to about 2019). At the level of the whole study: The study looked at the effect of siplizumab, an anti-CD2 antibody, on alloreactive T-cell subsets in allogeneic mixed lymphocyte reactions made from human PBMCs.

The library was generated by the immunoSEQ multiplex PCR assay. The deep sequencing platform assayed some 90,000 TCR templates per sample. Genomic DNA extracted from sorted T cells was the material used for TCRbeta CDR3 sequencing. As for the original processing: The R programming language was used for the clonal analysis of the TCRbeta CDR3 data. Comparing unstimulated samples against CFSE-low samples taken after the reaction was how alloreactive CD4+ and CD8+ clones were defined. Regulatory or non-regulatory origin was assigned to alloreactive CD4+ clones by matching of sequences to sorted unstimulated Treg and non-Treg repertoires. What TCRdb holds here is the immuneACCESS table cut down to in-frame rearrangements. Part of the clones is not present; checked against another copy, under half of the missing clones reflect an unresolved V gene, and the others are unexplained. V and J calls and clone size are as listed in that table; D and trimming were resolved from the DNA. The sample data list about 99,000 clones, and roughly 93% of these were observed just once. Approximately 0.6% of the sample is in the top ten clones.

Broader findings and caveats from the paper: Sequences below about 10^-5 frequency were poorly captured, so only a minor fraction of alloreactive clones could be mapped to unstimulated subsets. Siplizumab significantly reduced the cumulative frequency of alloreactive sequences traceable to unstimulated CD4+ memory T cells. Unstimulated naive T cells appeared to be more diverse than memory T cells, and naive cells seemed to make a substantial contribution to the alloresponse. For roughly 80-95% of proliferating CD4+ or CD8+ clones, no naive or memory phenotype could be assigned. No functional confirmation was obtained for the suppressive function of proliferating Tregs from siplizumab cultures. Among mappable alloreactive CD4+ clones, an average Treg-derived fraction of about 70% was observed with siplizumab, compared with approximately 25% in control reactions.

Sorted unstimulated T cells and proliferating T cells recovered from mixed lymphocyte reactions underwent TCRbeta CDR3 sequencing. Fresh whole blood from approximately 9 HLA-typed healthy donors was used to isolate PBMCs. Unstimulated CD4+ regulatory T cells were FACS-sorted to map the origin of alloreactive clones. The clonotype was recovered from a human donor in good health. The specimen was Tregs sorted from blood.

The bases are TGTGCCAGCAGCTTGGCCGGGGGGGCCTACAATGAGCAGTTCTTC. The translation is CASSLAGGAYNEQFF. The rearranged segments are TRBV5-4 and TRBJ2-1; the junction holds 8 bases that match TRBD2. V loses 0 bases at its end and J loses 2 bases; junction bases beyond the gene matches: 1. The CDR3 has 15 amino acids, counting the end cysteine and phenylalanine. Left in the record is the CDR3 DNA by itself, 45 bases read in frame from the first base. As encoded in the germline V gene (reference sequence), CDR1 is SGHNT while CDR2 is YYREEE.